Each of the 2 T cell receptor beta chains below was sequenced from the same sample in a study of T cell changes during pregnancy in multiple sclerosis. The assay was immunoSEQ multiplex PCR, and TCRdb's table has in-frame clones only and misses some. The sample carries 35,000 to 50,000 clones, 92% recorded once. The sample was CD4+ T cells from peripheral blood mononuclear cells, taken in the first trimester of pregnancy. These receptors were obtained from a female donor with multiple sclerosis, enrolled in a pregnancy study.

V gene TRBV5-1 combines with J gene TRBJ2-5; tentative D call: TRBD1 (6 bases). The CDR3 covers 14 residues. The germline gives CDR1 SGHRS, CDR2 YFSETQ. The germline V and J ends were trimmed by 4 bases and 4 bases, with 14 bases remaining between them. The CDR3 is CASSEQGKVETQYF. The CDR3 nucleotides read TGCGCCAGCAGCGAACAGGGTAAAGTAGAGACCCAGTACTTC.

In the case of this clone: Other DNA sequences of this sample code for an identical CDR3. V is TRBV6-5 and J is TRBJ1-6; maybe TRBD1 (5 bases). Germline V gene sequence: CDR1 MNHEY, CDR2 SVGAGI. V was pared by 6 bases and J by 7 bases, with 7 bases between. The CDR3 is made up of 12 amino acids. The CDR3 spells CASSQGNSPLHF. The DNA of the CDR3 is TGTGCCAGCAGCCAGGGAAATTCACCCCTCCACTTT.